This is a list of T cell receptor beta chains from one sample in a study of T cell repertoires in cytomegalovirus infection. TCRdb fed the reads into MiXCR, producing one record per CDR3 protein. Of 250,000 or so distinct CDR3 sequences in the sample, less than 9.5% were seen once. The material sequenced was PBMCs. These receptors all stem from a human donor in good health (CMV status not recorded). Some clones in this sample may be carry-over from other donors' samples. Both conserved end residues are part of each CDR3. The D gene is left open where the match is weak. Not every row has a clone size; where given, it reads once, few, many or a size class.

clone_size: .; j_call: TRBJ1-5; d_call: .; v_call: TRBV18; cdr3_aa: CASSPLYRDFNQPQHF; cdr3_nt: TGTGCCAGCTCACCACTCTACAGGGACTTTAATCAGCCCCAGCATTTT
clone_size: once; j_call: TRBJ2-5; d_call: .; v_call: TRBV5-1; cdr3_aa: CASSGTRQETQYF; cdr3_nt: TGCGCCAGCTCCGGGACACGACAAGAGACCCAGTACTTC
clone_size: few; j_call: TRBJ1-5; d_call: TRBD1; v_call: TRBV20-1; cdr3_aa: CSARQGVTGQPQHF; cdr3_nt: TGCAGTGCCAGACAGGGGGTGACGGGTCAGCCCCAGCATTTT
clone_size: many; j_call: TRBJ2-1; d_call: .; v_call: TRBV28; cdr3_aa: CASSQGRGSEQFF; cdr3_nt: TGTGCCAGCAGCCAAGGTAGGGGCAGCGAGCAGTTCTTC
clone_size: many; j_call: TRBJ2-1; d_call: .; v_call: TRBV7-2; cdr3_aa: CASSLDWGSAQFF; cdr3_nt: TGTGCCAGCAGCTTAGATTGGGGGAGTGCGCAGTTCTTC
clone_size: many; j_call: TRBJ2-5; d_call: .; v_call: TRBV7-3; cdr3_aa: CASSPRWGRQETQYF; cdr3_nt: TGTGCCAGCAGCCCTCGGTGGGGCCGACAAGAGACCCAGTACTTC
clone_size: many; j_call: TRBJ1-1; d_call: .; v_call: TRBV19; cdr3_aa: CASSRYSYSEAFF; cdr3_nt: TGTGCCAGTAGTCGGTACAGTTACTCTGAAGCTTTCTTT
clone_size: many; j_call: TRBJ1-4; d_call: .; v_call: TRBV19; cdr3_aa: CASSTGATNEKLFF; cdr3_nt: TGTGCCAGTAGTACAGGGGCAACTAATGAAAAACTGTTTTTT
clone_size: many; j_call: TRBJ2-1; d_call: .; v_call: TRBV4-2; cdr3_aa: CASSQVGGQTVYNEQFF; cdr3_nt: TGTGCCAGCAGCCAAGTGGGGGGACAGACGGTTTACAATGAGCAGTTCTTC
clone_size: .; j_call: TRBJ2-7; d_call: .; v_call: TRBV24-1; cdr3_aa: CATSDSQRGLSSYEQYF; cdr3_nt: TGTGCCACCAGTGACTCCCAGAGGGGATTGAGCTCCTACGAGCAGTACTTC
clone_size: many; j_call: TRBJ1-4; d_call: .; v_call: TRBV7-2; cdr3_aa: CASSLARNEKLFF; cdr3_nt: TGTGCCAGCAGCTTAGCCCGTAATGAAAAACTGTTTTTT
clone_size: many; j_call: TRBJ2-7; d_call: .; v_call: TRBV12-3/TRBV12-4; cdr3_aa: CASSLTGVGYEQYF; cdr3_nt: TGTGCCAGCAGTTTAACGGGAGTGGGCTACGAGCAGTACTTC
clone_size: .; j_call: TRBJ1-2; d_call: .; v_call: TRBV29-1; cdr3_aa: CSVEDLWGANYGYTF; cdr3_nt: TGCAGCGTTGAAGACCTGTGGGGGGCCAACTATGGCTACACCTTC
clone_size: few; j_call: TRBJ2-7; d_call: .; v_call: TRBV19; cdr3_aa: CASSIVLAQWGGEQYF; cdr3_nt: TGTGCCAGTAGTATAGTCCTAGCCCAATGGGGAGGCGAGCAGTACTTC
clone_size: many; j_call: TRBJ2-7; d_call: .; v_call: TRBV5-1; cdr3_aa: CASGTGGTASAYEQYF; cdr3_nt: TGCGCCAGCGGGACCGGAGGGACAGCCAGCGCCTACGAGCAGTACTTC
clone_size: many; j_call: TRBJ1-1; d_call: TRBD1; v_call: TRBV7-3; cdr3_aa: CASSVNRGTEAFF; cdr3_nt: TGTGCCAGCAGCGTTAACAGGGGCACTGAAGCTTTCTTT
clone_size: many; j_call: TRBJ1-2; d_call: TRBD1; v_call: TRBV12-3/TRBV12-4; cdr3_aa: CASNLNHGQANYGYTF; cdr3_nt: TGTGCCAGCAACTTAAATCATGGACAGGCCAACTATGGCTACACCTTC
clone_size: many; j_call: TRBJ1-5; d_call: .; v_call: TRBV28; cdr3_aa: CASSSLGKVTDSNQPQHF; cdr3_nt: TGTGCCAGCAGTTCCCTAGGAAAGGTAACGGATAGCAATCAGCCCCAGCATTTT
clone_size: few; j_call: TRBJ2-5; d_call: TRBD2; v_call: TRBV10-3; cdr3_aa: CAISRRLAEETQYF; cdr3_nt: TGTGCCATCAGTCGCCGACTAGCGGAAGAGACCCAGTACTTC
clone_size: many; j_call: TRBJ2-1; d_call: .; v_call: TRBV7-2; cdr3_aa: CASSRDRVDGEQFF; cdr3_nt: TGTGCCAGCAGCCGCGACCGGGTCGACGGTGAGCAGTTCTTC
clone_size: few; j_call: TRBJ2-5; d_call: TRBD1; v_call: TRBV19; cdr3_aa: CASGTTGAQETQYF; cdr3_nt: TGTGCCAGTGGGACGACAGGGGCCCAAGAGACCCAGTACTTC
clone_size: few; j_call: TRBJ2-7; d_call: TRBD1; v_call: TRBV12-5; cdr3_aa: CASGPGQGTGEQYF; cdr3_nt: TGTGCTAGTGGTCCCGGACAGGGGACGGGCGAGCAGTACTTC
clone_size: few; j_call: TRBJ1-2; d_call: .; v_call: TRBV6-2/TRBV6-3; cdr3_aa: CASKGPVHGDGYTF; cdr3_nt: TGTGCCAGCAAAGGACCTGTACACGGTGATGGCTACACCTTC
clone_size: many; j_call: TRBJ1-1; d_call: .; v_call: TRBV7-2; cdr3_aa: CASKQILNTEAFF; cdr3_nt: TGTGCCAGCAAACAAATCTTGAACACTGAAGCTTTCTTT
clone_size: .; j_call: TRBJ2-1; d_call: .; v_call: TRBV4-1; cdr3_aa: CASSQDMDSKVNEQFF; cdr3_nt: TGCGCCAGCAGCCAAGATATGGACAGTAAGGTCAATGAGCAGTTCTTC
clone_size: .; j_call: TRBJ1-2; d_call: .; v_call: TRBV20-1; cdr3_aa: CSASFRNLGLGGRGYTF; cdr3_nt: TGCAGTGCTAGTTTTCGGAACCTTGGACTAGGGGGACGTGGCTACACCTTC
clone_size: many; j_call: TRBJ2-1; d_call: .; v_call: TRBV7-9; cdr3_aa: CASSDTEGYSYNEQFF; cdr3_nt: TGTGCCAGCAGCGATACTGAGGGGTACTCCTACAATGAGCAGTTCTTC
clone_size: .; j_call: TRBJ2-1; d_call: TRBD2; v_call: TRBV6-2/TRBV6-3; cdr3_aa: CASSTYGTSGANEQFF; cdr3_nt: TGTGCCAGCAGTACCTACGGGACTAGCGGGGCTAATGAGCAGTTCTTC
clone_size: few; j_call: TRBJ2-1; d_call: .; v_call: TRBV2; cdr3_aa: CASNKEAGAPHEQFF; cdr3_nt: TGTGCCAGCAATAAGGAGGCGGGGGCTCCTCATGAGCAGTTCTTC
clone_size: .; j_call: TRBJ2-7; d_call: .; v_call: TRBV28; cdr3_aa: CASRSRVYEQYF; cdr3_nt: TGTGCCAGCAGGTCCAGGGTTTACGAGCAGTACTTC
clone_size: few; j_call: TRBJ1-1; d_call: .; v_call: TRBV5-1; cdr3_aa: CASSPMGPPQGAFF; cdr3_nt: TGCGCCAGCAGCCCGATGGGACCGCCGCAAGGAGCTTTCTTT
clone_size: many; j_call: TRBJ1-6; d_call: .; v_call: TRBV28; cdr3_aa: CASSQSSYNSPLHF; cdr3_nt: TGTGCCAGCAGCCAGAGCTCCTATAATTCACCCCTCCACTTT
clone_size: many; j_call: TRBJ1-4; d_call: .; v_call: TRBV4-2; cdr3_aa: CASSQAGGEKLFF; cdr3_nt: TGTGCCAGCAGCCAAGCAGGAGGGGAAAAACTGTTTTTT
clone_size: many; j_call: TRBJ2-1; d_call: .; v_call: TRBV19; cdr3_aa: CASTTDGARTYNEQFF; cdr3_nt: TGTGCCAGTACTACCGATGGGGCCCGGACCTACAATGAGCAGTTCTTC
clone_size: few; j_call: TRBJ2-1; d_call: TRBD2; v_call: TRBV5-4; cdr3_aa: CASSRFNGGDNEQFF; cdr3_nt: TGTGCCAGCAGCAGGTTTAACGGGGGGGACAATGAGCAGTTCTTC
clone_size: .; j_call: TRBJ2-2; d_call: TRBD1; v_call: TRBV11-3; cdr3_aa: CASSPRTGGDTGELFF; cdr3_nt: TGTGCCAGCAGCCCTCGGACAGGGGGCGATACCGGGGAGCTGTTTTTT
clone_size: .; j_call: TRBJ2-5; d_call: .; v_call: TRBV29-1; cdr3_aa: CSVLPNSETQYF; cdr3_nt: TGCAGCGTCCTCCCCAATTCGGAGACCCAGTACTTC
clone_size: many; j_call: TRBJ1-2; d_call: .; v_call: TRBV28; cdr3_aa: CASQTGYGYTF; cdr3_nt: TGTGCCAGCCAGACAGGCTATGGCTACACCTTC
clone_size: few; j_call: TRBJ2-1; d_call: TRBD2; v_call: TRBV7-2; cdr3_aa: CASTKNGAGTDNEQFF; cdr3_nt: TGTGCCAGCACCAAAAATGGAGCGGGGACCGATAATGAGCAGTTCTTC
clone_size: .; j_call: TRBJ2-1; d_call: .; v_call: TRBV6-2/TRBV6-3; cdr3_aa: CASSYDTTNEQFF; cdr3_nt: TGTGCCAGCAGTTACGATACGACGAATGAGCAGTTCTTC
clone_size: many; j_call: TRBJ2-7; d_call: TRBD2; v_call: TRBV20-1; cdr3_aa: CSAAGLAGYEQYF; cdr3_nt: TGCAGTGCCGCGGGACTAGCGGGCTACGAGCAGTACTTC
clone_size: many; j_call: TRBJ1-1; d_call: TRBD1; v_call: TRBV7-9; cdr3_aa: CASSWTGMNTEAFF; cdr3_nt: TGTGCCAGCAGCTGGACAGGAATGAACACTGAAGCTTTCTTT
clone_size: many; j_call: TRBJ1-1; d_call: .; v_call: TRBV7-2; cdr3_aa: CASSPSGQGGKAFF; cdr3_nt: TGTGCCAGCAGCCCGAGTGGCCAGGGTGGGAAAGCTTTCTTT
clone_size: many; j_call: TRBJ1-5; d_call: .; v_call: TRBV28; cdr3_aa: CASSFGEISGNQPQHF; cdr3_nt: TGTGCCAGCAGTTTTGGGGAGATAAGTGGCAATCAGCCCCAGCATTTT